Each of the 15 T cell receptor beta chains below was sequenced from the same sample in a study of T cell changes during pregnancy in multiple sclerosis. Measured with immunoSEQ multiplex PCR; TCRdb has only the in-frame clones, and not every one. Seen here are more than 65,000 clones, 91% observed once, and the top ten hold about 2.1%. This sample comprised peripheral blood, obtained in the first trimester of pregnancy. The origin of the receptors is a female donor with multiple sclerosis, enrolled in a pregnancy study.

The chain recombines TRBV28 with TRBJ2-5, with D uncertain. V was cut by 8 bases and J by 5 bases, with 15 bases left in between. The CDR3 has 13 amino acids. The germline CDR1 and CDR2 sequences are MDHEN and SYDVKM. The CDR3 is CASSGGVVETQYF. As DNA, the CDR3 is TGTGCCAGCTCGGGTGGAGTGGTGGAGACCCAGTACTTC.

CDR3 region: CASSFGTGNQPQHF. The CDR3, as DNA: TGTGCCAGCAGCTTTGGGACAGGCAATCAGCCCCAGCATTTT. This rearrangement joins TRBV11-2 to TRBJ1-5, with 7 bases that match TRBD1. V lost 3 bases and J lost 2; bases outside the gene matches: 1. The CDR3 has 14 residues. Germline V lookup: CDR1 SGHAT, CDR2 FQNNGV.

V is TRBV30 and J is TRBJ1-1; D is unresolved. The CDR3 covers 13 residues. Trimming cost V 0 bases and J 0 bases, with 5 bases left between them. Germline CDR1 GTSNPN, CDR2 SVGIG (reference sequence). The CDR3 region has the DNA TGTGCCTGGAGTGTGGTAGTGAACACTGAAGCTTTCTTT. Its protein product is CAWSVVVNTEAFF.

The CDR3 is CASSLGHPTDTQYF. The DNA of the CDR3 is TGTGCCAGCAGCCTGGGACACCCCACAGATACGCAGTATTTT. J is TRBJ2-3 and V is TRBV5-6, with D possibly TRBD1 on 6 matching bases. Germline lookup yields CDR1 SGHDT and CDR2 YYEEEE. This CDR3 has 14 residues. Trimming pared 4 bases from V and 2 bases from J, leaving 11 bases between. The complete variable domain, with remaining parts taken from reference TRBV5-6 and TRBJ2-3, reads DAGVTQSPTHLIKTRGQQVTLRCSPKSGHDTVSWYQQALGQGPQFIFQYYEEEERQRGNFPDRFSGHQFPNYSSELNVNALLLGDSALYLCASSLGHPTDTQYFGPGTRLTVL.

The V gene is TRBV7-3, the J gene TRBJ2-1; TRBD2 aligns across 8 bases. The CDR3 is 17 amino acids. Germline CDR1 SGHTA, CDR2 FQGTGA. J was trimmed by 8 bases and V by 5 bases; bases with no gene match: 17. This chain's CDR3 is CASSPQPPGGPSDEQFF. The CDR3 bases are TGTGCCAGCAGCCCCCAACCACCGGGGGGGCCGTCCGATGAGCAGTTCTTC.

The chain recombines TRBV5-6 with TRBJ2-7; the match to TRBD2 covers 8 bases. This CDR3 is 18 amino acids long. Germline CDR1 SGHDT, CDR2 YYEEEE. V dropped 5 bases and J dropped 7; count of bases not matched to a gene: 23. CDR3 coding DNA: TGTGCCAGCAGATTTGGGGCAGCTCCCGCGGGAGGTGCTCGGGAGCAGTACTTC. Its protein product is CASRFGAAPAGGAREQYF.

CDR3 loop: CASSLAQGPAYEQYF. In nucleotides, the CDR3 is TGCGCCAGCAGCTTGGCCCAGGGTCCGGCCTACGAGCAGTACTTC. The V and J genes are TRBV5-1 and TRBJ2-7, with D perhaps TRBD1 (5 bases). There are 15 residues in the CDR3. From germline, CDR1 is SGHRS and CDR2 YFSETQ. V was pared by 0 bases and J by 2 bases, with 12 bases between.

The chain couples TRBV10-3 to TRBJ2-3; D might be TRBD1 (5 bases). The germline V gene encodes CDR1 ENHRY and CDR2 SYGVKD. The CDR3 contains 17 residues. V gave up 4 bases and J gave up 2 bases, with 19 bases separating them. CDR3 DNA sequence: TGTGCCATCAGTGCCTTTCGACAGATCGGCTCCACAGATACGCAGTATTTT. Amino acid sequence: CAISAFRQIGSTDTQYF.

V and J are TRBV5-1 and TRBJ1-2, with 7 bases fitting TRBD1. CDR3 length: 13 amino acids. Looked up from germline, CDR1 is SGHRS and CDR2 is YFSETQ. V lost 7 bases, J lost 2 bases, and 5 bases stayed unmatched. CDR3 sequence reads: CASGRTGNYGYTF. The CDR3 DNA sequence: TGCGCCAGCGGAAGGACAGGAAACTATGGCTACACCTTC.

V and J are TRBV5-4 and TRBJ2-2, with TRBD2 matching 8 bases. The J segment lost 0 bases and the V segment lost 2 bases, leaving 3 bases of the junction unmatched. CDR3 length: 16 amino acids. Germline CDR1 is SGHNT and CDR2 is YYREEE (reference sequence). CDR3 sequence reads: CASSFGRGANTGELFF. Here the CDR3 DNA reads TGTGCCAGCAGCTTTGGGCGGGGGGCGAACACCGGGGAGCTGTTTTTT.

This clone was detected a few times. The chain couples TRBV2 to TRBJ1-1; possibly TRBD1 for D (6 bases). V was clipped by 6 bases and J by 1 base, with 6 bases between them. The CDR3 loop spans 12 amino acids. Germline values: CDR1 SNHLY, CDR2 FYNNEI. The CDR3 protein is CASRGQNTEAFF. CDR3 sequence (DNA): TGTGCCAGCAGGGGACAGAACACTGAAGCTTTCTTT.

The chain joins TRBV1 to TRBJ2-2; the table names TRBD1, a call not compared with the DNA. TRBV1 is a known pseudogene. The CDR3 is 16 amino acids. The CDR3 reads CTSSQEGAEDTGELFF. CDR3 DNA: TGCACCAGCAGCCAAGAGGGGGCTGAGGACACCGGGGAGCTGTTTTTT.

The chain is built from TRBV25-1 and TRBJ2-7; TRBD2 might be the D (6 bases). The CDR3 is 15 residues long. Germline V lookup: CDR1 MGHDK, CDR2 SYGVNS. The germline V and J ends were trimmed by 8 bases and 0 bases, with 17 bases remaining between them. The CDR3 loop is CASLPGGLTSYEQYF. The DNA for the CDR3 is TGTGCCAGCCTCCCTGGCGGACTAACCTCCTACGAGCAGTACTTC.

CDR3 amino acids: CASSAGTGLNIQYF. As DNA, the CDR3 is TGCGCCAGCAGCGCAGGGACAGGGCTAAACATTCAGTACTTC. The V call is TRBV10-2, the J call TRBJ2-4; the match to TRBD1 covers 9 bases. CDR1 and CDR2 (germline): WSHSY, SAAADI. V shed 6 bases and J 6 bases; nucleotides not matched to a gene: 6. The CDR3 is 14 amino acids.

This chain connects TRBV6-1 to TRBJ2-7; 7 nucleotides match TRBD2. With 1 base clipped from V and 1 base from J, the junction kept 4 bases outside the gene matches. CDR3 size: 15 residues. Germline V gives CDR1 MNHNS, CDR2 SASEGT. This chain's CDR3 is CASSEVGGGSYEQYF. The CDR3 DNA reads TGTGCCAGCAGTGAAGTGGGCGGGGGATCCTACGAGCAGTACTTC.